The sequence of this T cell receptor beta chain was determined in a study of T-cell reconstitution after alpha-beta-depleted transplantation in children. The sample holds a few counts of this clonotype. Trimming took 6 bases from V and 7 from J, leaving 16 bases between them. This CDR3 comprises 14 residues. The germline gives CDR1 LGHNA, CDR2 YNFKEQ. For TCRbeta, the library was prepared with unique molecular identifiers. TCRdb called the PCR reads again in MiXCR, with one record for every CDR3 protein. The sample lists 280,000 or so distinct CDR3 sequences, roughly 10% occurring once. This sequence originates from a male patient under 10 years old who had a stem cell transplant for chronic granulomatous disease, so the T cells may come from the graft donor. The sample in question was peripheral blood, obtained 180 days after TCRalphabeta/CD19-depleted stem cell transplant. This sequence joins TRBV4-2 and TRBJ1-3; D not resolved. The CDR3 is CASRRTGDINTIYF. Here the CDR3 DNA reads TGTGCCAGCAGACGCACCGGGGATATTAACACCATATATTTT.